These T cell receptor beta chains were read from a single sample in a study of molecular identifiers for immune sequencing clone quantification. TCRdb ran MiXCR on the PCR reads and lists one entry per CDR3 protein. This table holds some 320,000 distinct CDR3 sequences, about a fifth found once. Material: naive CD8+ T cells from blood, with Jurkat cell RNA spiked in. The receptors originated from a human donor in good health. Some libraries in this study had Jurkat cell RNA spiked in. Both conserved end residues are part of each CDR3. D genes are given only for firm matches. Clone size is stated in some rows and not others, as once, few, many or a class when expanded.

v_call	d_call	j_call	clone_size	cdr3_aa	cdr3_nt
TRBV12-3/TRBV12-4	.	TRBJ1-1	many	CASSLGFRETNTEAFF	TGTGCCAGCAGTTTAGGGTTCCGGGAAACGAACACTGAAGCTTTCTTT
TRBV12-3/TRBV12-4	TRBD1	TRBJ2-7	few	CASSPGTGGRDEQYF	TGTGCCAGCAGTCCCGGGACAGGGGGCCGGGACGAGCAGTACTTC
TRBV24-1	.	TRBJ2-7	many	CATSVGDYEQYF	TGTGCCACCAGTGTTGGGGACTACGAGCAGTACTTC
TRBV7-9	.	TRBJ1-5	many	CASSSGIQPQHF	TGTGCCAGCAGCTCCGGGATTCAGCCCCAGCATTTT
TRBV20-1	TRBD1	TRBJ2-7	many	CSARDLGQATYEQYF	TGCAGTGCTAGAGATTTAGGACAGGCGACCTACGAGCAGTACTTC
TRBV6-6	TRBD2	TRBJ2-3	.	CASSYGSGRAADTQYF	TGTGCCAGCAGTTACGGTAGCGGGAGGGCCGCAGATACGCAGTATTTT
TRBV7-9	.	TRBJ2-3	.	CASSLKQRASSEDTRYF	TGTGCCAGCAGCTTAAAACAGCGGGCCTCATCAGAAGATACGCGGTATTTT
TRBV6-2/TRBV6-3	TRBD1	TRBJ2-3	many	CASSLDRVLGTQYF	TGTGCCAGTTCCCTGGACAGGGTATTGGGTACGCAGTATTTT
TRBV7-9	.	TRBJ1-6	.	CASSRGFDNSPLHF	TGTGCCAGCAGCCGTGGGTTCGATAATTCACCCCTCCACTTT
TRBV20-1	.	TRBJ1-1	few	CSAREYNWKMNTEAFF	TGCAGTGCTAGAGAGTACAACTGGAAAATGAACACTGAAGCTTTCTTT
TRBV6-6	.	TRBJ2-6	few	CASGYSGRASSGANVLTF	TGTGCCAGCGGTTACAGCGGCAGGGCCTCCTCTGGGGCCAACGTCCTGACTTTC
TRBV28	TRBD1	TRBJ1-6	.	CASSFQGGDSPLHF	TGTGCCAGCAGTTTTCAAGGGGGCGATTCACCCCTCCACTTT
TRBV15	TRBD2	TRBJ2-3	many	CATSRDLLAGLTDTQYF	TGTGCCACCAGCAGAGACCTACTAGCGGGGCTTACAGATACGCAGTATTTT
TRBV7-8	.	TRBJ2-5	many	CASSPRRRGEHQETQYF	TGTGCCAGCAGCCCAAGGCGCAGGGGCGAGCACCAAGAGACCCAGTACTTC
TRBV4-1	.	TRBJ1-1	many	CASSPGPRLTNTEAFF	TGCGCCAGCAGCCCAGGACCTCGCCTCACAAACACTGAAGCTTTCTTT
TRBV27	TRBD2	TRBJ2-7	.	CASSTGLAGVLPSYEQYF	TGTGCCAGCAGTACGGGACTAGCGGGGGTATTGCCCTCCTACGAGCAGTACTTC
TRBV20-1	.	TRBJ2-3	many	CSAYPKTDPGTDTQYF	TGCAGTGCTTATCCTAAGACTGACCCGGGGACAGATACGCAGTATTTT
TRBV12-3/TRBV12-4	.	TRBJ1-5	many	CASSQRQVNQPQHF	TGTGCCAGCAGCCAAAGACAGGTCAATCAGCCCCAGCATTTT
TRBV4-2	.	TRBJ1-5	.	CASSQEIGQPQRF	TGTGCCAGCAGCCAAGAAATTGGTCAGCCCCAGCGTTTT
TRBV5-1	TRBD1	TRBJ1-2	many	CASSSGQGANYGYTF	TGCGCCAGCAGCTCAGGACAGGGGGCGAACTATGGCTACACCTTC
TRBV27	.	TRBJ2-5	many	CASSPQLRETQYF	TGTGCCAGCAGTCCACAATTACGTGAGACCCAGTACTTC
TRBV3-1	TRBD2	TRBJ2-1	few	CASSQDLTSGHYNEQFF	TGTGCCAGCAGCCAAGATTTAACTAGCGGCCACTACAATGAGCAGTTCTTC
TRBV7-9	TRBD2	TRBJ2-4	many	CASSLSGGQYF	TGTGCCAGCAGCTTGAGCGGGGGTCAGTACTTC
TRBV12-3/TRBV12-4	.	TRBJ1-1	few	CASSPGNEAFF	TGTGCCAGCAGTCCAGGAAATGAAGCTTTCTTT
TRBV7-9	.	TRBJ2-3	many	CASSLAGQGLGDTQYF	TGTGCCAGCAGCTTAGCAGGTCAGGGTTTAGGAGATACGCAGTATTTT
TRBV15	TRBD1	TRBJ1-5	many	CATSRVGQGHQPQHF	TGTGCCACCAGCAGAGTGGGACAGGGTCATCAGCCCCAGCATTTT
TRBV5-1	.	TRBJ1-5	.	CASSPGQNNQPQHF	TGCGCCAGCAGCCCCGGACAGAACAATCAGCCCCAGCATTTT
TRBV9	.	TRBJ2-3	.	CASSVGSSDTQYF	TGTGCCAGCAGCGTAGGGTCCTCAGATACGCAGTATTTT
TRBV11-2	.	TRBJ1-1	many	CASSSPWDTEAFF	TGTGCCAGCAGCTCCCCGTGGGACACTGAAGCTTTCTTT
TRBV4-3	.	TRBJ1-3	few	CASSQVVGSSSGNTIYF	TGCGCCAGCAGCCAGGTGGTGGGGTCCTCCTCTGGAAACACCATATATTTT